Listed below are T cell receptor beta chains from one sample, sequenced in a study of blood T cell repertoires in COVID-19. Method: immunoSEQ multiplex PCR; TCRdb's copy keeps in-frame clones and lacks some. The repertoire holds fewer than 65,000 clones, with roughly 85% as singletons. The sample was peripheral blood. Receptor source: a human donor in a cohort sampled during active COVID-19. Each CDR3 is given with its conserved first and last residue.

v_call: TRBV3-1/TRBV3-2
j_call: TRBJ1-1
cdr3_aa: CASSLTGGTEAFF

v_call: TRBV5-1
j_call: TRBJ1-1
cdr3_aa: CASSYGQVDITEAFF

v_call: TRBV6-5
j_call: TRBJ2-1
cdr3_aa: CASSPLAGGPYEQFF

v_call: TRBV12-1
j_call: TRBJ1-4
cdr3_aa: CASSPGVWDEKLFF

v_call: TRBV7-3
j_call: TRBJ2-1
cdr3_aa: CASSLAGGINEQFF

v_call: TRBV10-3
j_call: TRBJ1-1
cdr3_aa: CASQTGFEAEAFF

v_call: TRBV6-2/TRBV6-3
j_call: TRBJ2-7
cdr3_aa: CASSYELAGDYEQYF

v_call: TRBV7-2
j_call: TRBJ1-5
cdr3_aa: CASSSGGRGYSNQPQHF

v_call: TRBV9
j_call: TRBJ1-6
cdr3_aa: CASSELTSRDSPLHF

v_call: TRBV7-9
j_call: TRBJ1-1
cdr3_aa: CAVLAPWANTRVTEAFF

v_call: TRBV18
j_call: TRBJ1-1
cdr3_aa: CASSPGFFPNTEAFF

v_call: TRBV19
j_call: TRBJ1-1
cdr3_aa: CASSAARGQQNTEAFF

v_call: TRBV5-6
j_call: TRBJ2-5
cdr3_aa: CASSLRTSGGGETQYF

v_call: TRBV30
j_call: TRBJ1-3
cdr3_aa: CAWGELGSSGNTIYF

v_call: TRBV2
j_call: TRBJ1-5
cdr3_aa: CASSGTGGNQPQHF

v_call: TRBV19
j_call: TRBJ1-5
cdr3_aa: CASSSIENQPQHF

v_call: TRBV3-1/TRBV3-2
j_call: TRBJ2-5
cdr3_aa: CASSQEGMTDDF

v_call: TRBV25-1
j_call: TRBJ1-3
cdr3_aa: CASMAGGNTIYF

v_call: TRBV29-1
j_call: TRBJ1-1
cdr3_aa: CSVVRDTEAFF

v_call: TRBV29-1
j_call: TRBJ2-5
cdr3_aa: CSVERTGVETQYF

v_call: TRBV7-2
j_call: TRBJ2-2
cdr3_aa: CASTLTSGYTGELFF

v_call: TRBV18
j_call: TRBJ2-2
cdr3_aa: CASSSGQGTVGELFF

v_call: TRBV10-2
j_call: TRBJ2-7
cdr3_aa: CASSVIGQSYEQYF

v_call: TRBV30
j_call: TRBJ2-3
cdr3_aa: CAWSYSGVTDTQYF

v_call: TRBV4-1
j_call: TRBJ1-3
cdr3_aa: CASSQEFFSGNTIYF

v_call: TRBV11-3
j_call: TRBJ1-1
cdr3_aa: CASSWTGGAKPAFF

v_call: TRBV7-2
j_call: TRBJ2-3
cdr3_aa: CASSRASTSGDTQYF

v_call: TRBV5-1
j_call: TRBJ1-6
cdr3_aa: CASRMGQGDSPLHF

v_call: TRBV7-3
j_call: TRBJ2-3
cdr3_aa: CASSSGSLLDTQYF